One sample yielded the 29 T cell receptor beta chains listed below, sequenced in a study of CXCR3-negative and CXCR3-positive naive CD8 T cells. cDNA libraries for TRB were generated by 5' RACE incorporating UMI labels. TCRdb processed the 5' RACE reads again and assigns one entry to each CDR3 protein, with no DNA. This sample's clone table lists over 20,000 distinct CDR3 sequences. The specimen was naive CXCR3- CD8+ T cells from blood. The subset was: CD45RO-CCR7+CD27+CD95- naive CD8+ T cells lacking CXCR3 (TNR3-). The receptors come from a human donor in good health. Some clones in this sample may be carry-over from other donors' samples.

The chain couples TRBV19 to TRBJ1-1; TCRdb picks TRBD1, but there is no DNA to check that call. Looked up from germline, CDR1 is LNHDA and CDR2 is SQIVND (reference sequence). This CDR3 has 16 amino acids. CDR3 amino acids: CASSIWPGTDLYEAFF.

This clonotype is classed as medium-sized by frequency. The rearrangement uses TRBV25-1 and TRBJ2-7; no DNA is available, so the TRBD1 call from TCRdb remains unchecked. The CDR3 is 15 amino acids. Germline CDR1 and CDR2: MGHDK and SYGVNS. This CDR3 reads CASLDFPRQGLEQYF.

This chain joins TRBV6-6 and TRBJ1-5. This CDR3 region has 17 residues. The germline gives CDR1 MNHNY, CDR2 SVGAGI (reference sequence). The CDR3 sequence is CASSYTGVPSYNQPQHF.

CDR3 amino acids: CASSQDFRGDLSDTQYF. J is TRBJ2-3 and V is TRBV3-1; lacking DNA, the TRBD1 call made by TCRdb goes unchecked. This CDR3 has 17 amino acids. Germline assignment: CDR1 LGHDT and CDR2 YNNKEL (reference sequence).

This chain's CDR3 is CASSADDLFQPQHF. The chain couples TRBV7-9 to TRBJ1-5. CDR1 SEHNR and CDR2 FQNEAQ come from the germline V gene (reference sequence). This CDR3 spans 14 amino acids.

This CDR3 reads CASSPDPASYNEQFF. V usage is TRBV7-6 and J usage is TRBJ2-1; TCRdb lists TRBD1, though no DNA is available to test this call. Germline V gene sequence: CDR1 SGHVS, CDR2 FNYEAQ. The CDR3 has 15 residues.

V gene TRBV7-9 combines with J gene TRBJ2-1; TCRdb returns TRBD1, unconfirmable since there is no DNA. The CDR3 covers 13 residues. Per the germline V gene, CDR1 is SEHNR and CDR2 is FQNEAQ (reference sequence). CDR3 residues: CASSFTGATEQFF.

The V and J genes are TRBV29-1 and TRBJ2-7; TCRdb gives TRBD1 as the D gene, but with no DNA this cannot be confirmed. The CDR3 is 13 amino acids. CDR1 and CDR2 (germline): SQVTM, ANQGSEA. The CDR3 protein is CSVRTGGSYEQYF.

The chain has TRBV7-8 and TRBJ2-7. CDR3 length equals 14 residues. Germline V gene lookup returns CDR1 SGHVS and CDR2 FQNEAQ. CDR3 loop: CASSSRTGTYEQYF.

The chain has TRBV5-1 and TRBJ1-2; the D call from TCRdb, TRBD1, cannot be confirmed without DNA. CDR1 and CDR2 (germline): SGHRS, YFSETQ. This CDR3 contains 15 residues. Here the CDR3 reads CASSSYGTGTYGYTF.

This rearrangement joins TRBV7-3 to TRBJ1-1; TCRdb's D call of TRBD1 is untestable without DNA. CDR3 size: 16 residues. Germline CDR1 SGHTA, CDR2 FQGTGA. This CDR3 is CASSSHPRRVNTEAFF.

J is TRBJ2-2 and V is TRBV7-6; TCRdb's assignment of TRBD2 cannot be checked, as there is no DNA. The germline V gene has CDR1 SGHVS and CDR2 FNYEAQ. The CDR3 covers 15 residues. The CDR3 loop reads CASSFGTSATGELFF.

The V gene is TRBV12-3 or TRBV12-4, the J gene TRBJ2-1; with no DNA, the TCRdb D assignment of TRBD1 cannot be verified. This CDR3 is built from 12 residues. The CDR3: CASRFDGTEQFF.

This rearrangement joins TRBV7-2 to TRBJ2-6; the TCRdb call, TRBD1, lacks DNA for checking. Germline values: CDR1 SGHTA, CDR2 FQGNSA. CDR3 length: 19 amino acids. CDR3 loop: CASSLRTGASSSGANVLTF.

This chain connects TRBV25-1 to TRBJ2-7. The germline gives CDR1 MGHDK, CDR2 SYGVNS. This CDR3 is 14 amino acids long. CDR3 sequence: CASSAAAGPYEQYF.

The chain is built from TRBV6-5 and TRBJ2-7; TCRdb picks TRBD1, but there is no DNA to check that call. In germline, CDR1 is MNHEY, CDR2 SVGAGI. The CDR3 totals 14 residues. CDR3 loop: CASSSGQGTYEQYF.

The gene calls are TRBV5-5 and TRBJ1-2. From germline, CDR1 is SGHKS and CDR2 YYEKEE (reference sequence). The CDR3 extends over 14 amino acids. CDR3 sequence reads: CASSLAGQSYGYTF.

This chain's CDR3 is CSVDGTSDPYEQYF. V usage is TRBV29-1 and J usage is TRBJ2-7; there is no DNA to check the TCRdb D call of TRBD2. Germline assignment: CDR1 SQVTM and CDR2 ANQGSEA. CDR3 size: 14 residues.

The gene calls are TRBV12-3 or TRBV12-4 and TRBJ2-2; TCRdb designates TRBD1, a call that cannot be tested without DNA. CDR3 length: 15 amino acids. The CDR3: CASRGQGAGTGELFF.

J is TRBJ2-1 and V is TRBV12-3 or TRBV12-4; TCRdb names TRBD1, which stays unverified in the absence of DNA. This CDR3 spans 15 amino acids. CDR3 in amino acids: CASSLAGGPNNEQFF.

This sequence joins TRBV7-9 and TRBJ2-1; there is no DNA to check the TCRdb D call of TRBD1. This CDR3 is 13 amino acids long. Germline CDR1 and CDR2: SEHNR and FQNEAQ (reference sequence). The CDR3 loop reads CASSLGTPGEQFF.

The CDR3 loop reads CASSHSDTTSSYNSPLHF. V and J are TRBV4-3 and TRBJ1-6. Germline V gene data show CDR1 as LGHNA and CDR2 as YSLEER. The CDR3 totals 18 residues.

The chain is built from TRBV7-6 and TRBJ1-1; the TCRdb call, TRBD1, lacks DNA for checking. Germline V gene sequence: CDR1 SGHVS, CDR2 FNYEAQ. The CDR3 covers 14 residues. The CDR3 protein is CASSTGQGLTEAFF.

V gene TRBV6-2 or TRBV6-3 combines with J gene TRBJ2-1. The CDR3 has 13 amino acids. The V gene's germline CDR1 is MNHEY and CDR2 SVGEGT. CDR3 amino acids: CASSYEVYNEQFF.

The chain couples TRBV29-1 to TRBJ2-1; the TCRdb call, TRBD2, lacks DNA for checking. Germline assignment: CDR1 SQVTM and CDR2 ANQGSEA. CDR3 length: 14 amino acids. The CDR3 here is CSVGTSGYYNEQFF.

The chain is built from TRBV4-3 and TRBJ2-7; there is no DNA to check the TCRdb D call of TRBD1. Germline V gives CDR1 LGHNA, CDR2 YSLEER. This CDR3 comprises 15 residues. CDR3 region: CASSLSGTGGYEQYF.

V and J are TRBV29-1 and TRBJ1-2; the TCRdb call, TRBD1, lacks DNA for checking. The CDR3 covers 15 residues. Germline V gene sequence: CDR1 SQVTM, CDR2 ANQGSEA. The CDR3 region is CSATPVGQGHYGYTF.

This chain links TRBV6-5 with TRBJ2-5. CDR1 is MNHEY and CDR2 is SVGAGI in the germline V gene. The CDR3 length is 13 residues. The CDR3 region is CASSGVVGETQYF.

The chain joins TRBV7-6 to TRBJ2-5; absent DNA, TCRdb's TRBD2 call cannot be checked. This CDR3 has 14 amino acids. Germline V gene data show CDR1 as SGHVS and CDR2 as FNYEAQ. The CDR3 region is CASSQLGGWETQYF.